Shown below are 7 T cell receptor delta chains from a single sample sequenced in a study of gamma delta lymphoproliferative disorders and STAT genes. PBMCs from patients and controls supplied the genomic DNA for sequencing. TCRdb reanalysed the multiplex PCR reads via CATT. Of about 3,100 delta-chain clones listed, about 1.3% are singletons. Specimen: blood. Receptors originate from a human donor in good health.

Of note for this clone: For this DNA, TCRdb reports the protein of a much larger clone, which diverges at residue 3, most likely from a read error; the protein presented here is translated directly from the DNA. V gene TRDV2 combines with J gene TRDJ1; 9 bases map to TRDD3. The CDR3 has 15 residues. CDR1 GEAIGNYY and CDR2 EKD come from the germline V gene. The CDR3 sequence: CASDTLGDRHDKLIF. In DNA, the CDR3 is TGTGCCAGTGACACACTGGGGGACCGACACGATAAACTCATCTTT.

Details on this clone: The TCRdb protein comes from a much larger clone and disagrees with this DNA's translation at residue 11, likely due to a read error; the protein given here is derived from the DNA. This rearrangement joins TRDV2 to TRDJ1; 11 nucleotides align to TRDD3. Germline values: CDR1 GEAIGNYY, CDR2 EKD. The junction had 9 bases not matched to a gene; V was cut back by 3 bases and J by 1 base. This CDR3 is built from 17 residues. The CDR3 nucleotides are TGTGCCTGTGACCCACTGGGGGATAATTCGTGCACCGATAAACTCATCTTT. Its protein product is CACDPLGDNSCTDKLIF.

On this clone itself: This probably arose from a read error, given a far larger clone one base away. Different DNA sequences within this sample yield the same CDR3. The chain combines TRDV2 with TRDJ1; D possibly corresponds to TRDD3 (7 bases). V was pared by 0 bases and J by 3 bases, with 28 bases between. This CDR3 comprises 20 residues. Germline CDR1 GEAIGNYY, CDR2 EKD. The CDR3 DNA follows: TGTGCCTGTGACACCGTCGGGCCTCATCCTACCGGGGATAGTCCCGATAAACTCATCTTT. Translated, it gives CACDTVGPHPTGDSPDKLIF.

On this clone itself: The TCRdb protein, from a much larger clone, departs from this DNA's translation at residue 4, likely by read error; the protein shown derives from the DNA. In DNA, the CDR3 is TGTGCCTGTGGTGCCAACTGGGGGATACTGGGCTCCTGGGACACCCGACAGATGTTTTTC. Its protein is CACGANWGILGSWDTRQMFF. The chain recombines TRDV2 with TRDJ3; 12 nucleotides match TRDD3. Per the germline V gene, CDR1 is GEAIGNYY and CDR2 is EKD. The CDR3 contains 20 residues. V lost 5 bases, J lost 0 bases, and 10 bases stayed unmatched.

The sample holds a few counts of this clone. This DNA's translation and the protein TCRdb lists, from a much larger clone, do not match at residue 5, likely due to a read error; the protein shown is translated from the DNA. The V call is TRDV2, the J call TRDJ1, with 11 nucleotides matching TRDD3. The germline V gene encodes CDR1 GEAIGNYY and CDR2 EKD. The CDR3 totals 16 residues. V lost 4 bases, J lost 3 bases, and 9 bases stayed unmatched. Here the CDR3 reads CACDPLGDKDADKLIF. The CDR3 DNA follows: TGTGCCTGTGATCCACTGGGGGATAAGGATGCCGATAAACTCATCTTT.

By frequency in the sample, this clone is large. Other nucleotide sequences from this sample produce the same CDR3. V and J are TRDV1 and TRDJ1; D ambiguous. V was clipped by 2 bases and J by 8 bases, with 39 bases between them. Looked up from germline, CDR1 is TSWWSYY and CDR2 is QGS. The length of the CDR3 is 22 residues. The CDR3 DNA reads TGTGCTCTTGGGGAAACCTATAAGCCGGTGACACAAACCATGCCGGGCGGGGTGAAACTCATCTTT. Residues: CALGETYKPVTQTMPGGVKLIF.

This clone was found many times. A far more abundant clone sits one base away, making this likely a read error. In the same sample, other DNA sequences code for this CDR3. This chain connects TRDV2 to TRDJ3; 12 nucleotides align to TRDD3. The CDR3 is made up of 17 amino acids. CDR1 and CDR2 from the germline V gene are GEAIGNYY and EKD. The CDR3: CACDATGGYWDTRQMFF. DNA for the CDR3: TGTGCCTGTGACGCTACTGGGGGATACTGGGACACCCGACAGATGTTCTTC.